This T cell receptor (beta chain) was identified in a study of cytomegalovirus exposure and HLA in healthy donors. Study-wide results and limits: An analysis that came later showed most CMV-associated TCR beta chains appearing HLA-restricted. Sequencing likely generated an artifact that appeared as a cluster of highly shared sequence variants. Researchers counted around 170 TCR beta chains as cytomegalovirus-associated. Later analysis suggested links between common viral pathogens and several top significant clusters.

In regard to this clone: The antigen is unknown.

Germline CDR1 and CDR2: SGHAT and FQDESV (reference sequence). V lost 5 bases to trimming and J lost 4 bases, with 13 bases between them. The CDR3 has 14 residues. Vbeta (60) and Jbeta (13) primers were used in the PCR. The method was immunoSEQ multiplex PCR; TCRdb's version includes in-frame clones alone and lacks a portion of them. Of around 110,000 clones in the sample, more than 60% were seen once. This sequence joins TRBV11-1 and TRBJ2-3, with unresolved D. This TCR came from a woman between 50 and 59 years old in good health and CMV-seropositive. Source material: PBMCs. The CDR3 nucleotides read TGTGCCAGCAGCCGTATTGACTTATCAGATACGCAGTATTTT. Translated: CASSRIDLSDTQYF.